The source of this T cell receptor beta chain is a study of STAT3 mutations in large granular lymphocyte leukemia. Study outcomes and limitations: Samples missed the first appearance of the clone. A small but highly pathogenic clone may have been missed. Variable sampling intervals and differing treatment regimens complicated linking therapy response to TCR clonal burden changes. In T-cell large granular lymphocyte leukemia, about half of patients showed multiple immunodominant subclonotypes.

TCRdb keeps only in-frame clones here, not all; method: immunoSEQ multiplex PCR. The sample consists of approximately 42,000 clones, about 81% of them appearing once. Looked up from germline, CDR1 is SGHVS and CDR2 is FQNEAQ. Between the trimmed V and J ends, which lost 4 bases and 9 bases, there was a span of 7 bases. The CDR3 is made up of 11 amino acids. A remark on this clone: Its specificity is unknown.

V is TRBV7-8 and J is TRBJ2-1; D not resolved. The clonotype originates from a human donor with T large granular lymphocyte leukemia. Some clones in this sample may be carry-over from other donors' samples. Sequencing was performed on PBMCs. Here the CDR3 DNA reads TGTGCCAGCAGCTCCGAGGTTGAGCAGTTCTTC. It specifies CASSSEVEQFF.